Listed below are T cell receptor beta chains from one sample, sequenced in a study of a mutant IDH1 vaccine in newly diagnosed glioma. The repertoire was sequenced with immunoSEQ multiplex PCR; TCRdb's copy has only in-frame clones and lacks some. The sample records tens of thousands of clones, 83% being singletons. The antigens of these receptors remain unknown. Sample: PBMCs, taken from a glioma patient whose treatment included an IDH1 peptide vaccine. Every receptor here comes from a woman in her 50s with glioma. Both conserved end residues are part of each CDR3. A D gene is named only where the DNA matches it firmly. Only some rows state a clone size, as once, few, many or a class for expanded clones.

TRBV5-4	-	TRBJ2-3	-	CASSLVSTDTQYF	TGTGCCAGCAGCTTGGTGAGCACAGATACGCAGTATTTT
TRBV28	TRBD1	TRBJ1-5	-	CASSFRTTGGWQPQHF	TGTGCCAGCAGTTTTAGGACCACAGGGGGTTGGCAGCCCCAGCATTTT
TRBV7-9	TRBD2	TRBJ2-7	-	CASSLAGGLAGSSYEQYF	TGTGCCAGCAGCTTAGCGGGGGGACTAGCGGGGAGCTCCTACGAGCAGTACTTC
TRBV7-3	-	TRBJ1-1	-	CASSPSRGGTEAFF	TGTGCCAGCAGCCCGAGTCGAGGCGGGACTGAAGCTTTCTTT
TRBV19	-	TRBJ2-7	few	CASSIALITGEQYF	TGTGCCAGTAGTATAGCCCTAATTACGGGCGAGCAGTACTTC
TRBV4-2	TRBD1	TRBJ2-7	-	CASSLSTDRGSYEQYF	TGTGCCAGCAGTCTGAGCACGGACAGGGGCTCCTACGAGCAGTACTTC
TRBV9	-	TRBJ2-1	once	CASSADGDNEQFF	TGTGCCAGCAGCGCAGACGGAGACAATGAGCAGTTCTTC
TRBV4-3	-	TRBJ1-2	-	CASSQDSVGVHYGYTF	TGCGCCAGCAGCCAAGATAGTGTAGGGGTGCACTATGGCTACACCTTC
TRBV9	-	TRBJ1-2	-	CASSVGQGSIGYTF	TGTGCCAGCAGCGTAGGCCAGGGGTCTATCGGCTACACCTTC
TRBV5-1	TRBD1	TRBJ1-6	-	CASSLYRGQGNSPLHF	TGCGCCAGCAGCCTATACCGGGGACAGGGTAATTCACCCCTCCACTTT
TRBV27	-	TRBJ2-7	-	CASSPQGGYEQYF	TGTGCCAGCAGTCCCCAGGGGGGCTACGAGCAGTACTTC
TRBV7-2	-	TRBJ2-7	-	CASSSSIEQYF	TGTGCCAGCAGCTCCTCGATAGAGCAGTACTTC
TRBV5-1	TRBD1	TRBJ1-4	-	CASSQWQGETNEKLFF	TGCGCCAGCAGCCAGTGGCAGGGGGAAACTAATGAAAAACTGTTTTTT
TRBV6-5	TRBD1	TRBJ1-2	-	CASSISPDRVYGYTF	TGTGCCAGCAGTATCTCCCCAGACAGGGTCTATGGCTACACCTTC
TRBV25-1	TRBD1	TRBJ1-1	few	CASSDSTGEDTEAFF	TGTGCCAGCAGTGATTCGACAGGGGAGGACACTGAAGCTTTCTTT
TRBV5-1	TRBD2	TRBJ2-3	once	CASSSERGSTDTQYF	TGCGCCAGCAGCTCGGAGCGGGGTTCCACAGATACGCAGTATTTT
TRBV7-9	TRBD1	TRBJ2-6	-	CASRPGQGVFAGANVLTF	TGTGCCAGCAGACCGGGACAGGGAGTATTCGCTGGGGCCAACGTCCTGACTTTC
TRBV7-8	TRBD1	TRBJ1-4	few	CASSNRDRDEKLFF	TGTGCCAGCAGCAACCGGGACAGGGATGAAAAACTGTTTTTT
TRBV30	TRBD2	TRBJ2-1	-	CAWTRRVAGLIQFF	TGTGCCTGGACTCGCCGTGTAGCGGGTCTAATCCAGTTCTTC
TRBV15	TRBD1	TRBJ1-4	-	CATSRTLTGESHF	TGTGCCACCAGCAGGACTTTAACAGGGGAATCGCATTTT
TRBV14	-	TRBJ2-6	-	CASSQDVPRANVLTF	TGTGCCAGCAGCCAAGATGTTCCAAGGGCCAACGTCCTGACTTTC
TRBV5-1	-	TRBJ2-2	-	CASSLAIGGNDFGELFF	TGCGCCAGCAGCTTGGCCATTGGGGGGAACGATTTCGGGGAGCTGTTTTTT
TRBV28	-	TRBJ1-2	-	CASSPGGRNYGYTF	TGTGCCAGCAGCCCGGGCGGACGAAACTATGGCTACACCTTC
TRBV18	-	TRBJ2-3	few	CASSPPHRSATDTQYF	TGTGCCAGCTCCCCCCCCCACCGCTCAGCCACAGATACGCAGTATTTT
TRBV5-1	TRBD2	TRBJ2-3	-	CASSLGTSSSTDTQYF	TGCGCCAGCAGCCTCGGGACTAGCAGTAGCACAGATACGCAGTATTTT
TRBV6-1	-	TRBJ1-1	-	CATRALEAFF	TGTGCCACTCGAGCCCTGGAAGCTTTCTTT
TRBV27	-	TRBJ2-2	-	CASSFQGNTGELFF	TGTGCCAGCAGTTTTCAGGGAAACACCGGGGAGCTGTTTTTT
TRBV7-2	-	TRBJ1-1	-	CASSVDRMNTEAFF	TGTGCCAGCAGCGTAGACAGGATGAACACTGAAGCTTTCTTT
TRBV4-1	-	TRBJ2-5	once	CASSQGRGLQTQYF	TGCGCCAGCAGCCAAGGCCGAGGGCTGCAGACCCAGTACTTC
TRBV4-1	TRBD2	TRBJ2-7	-	CASSGLAGSYEQYF	TGCGCCAGCTCGGGACTAGCGGGCTCCTACGAGCAGTACTTC
TRBV5-1	TRBD1	TRBJ1-2	-	CASSPLPGQPNYGYTF	TGCGCCAGCAGCCCTCTCCCGGGACAGCCTAACTATGGCTACACCTTC
TRBV29-1	TRBD1	TRBJ2-7	-	CSVVGGTGAYEQYF	TGCAGCGTTGTGGGTGGGACAGGAGCCTACGAGCAGTACTTC
TRBV10-3	-	TRBJ1-2	-	CAISESLTASGYTF	TGTGCCATCAGTGAGTCGTTGACAGCATCTGGCTACACCTTC
TRBV5-4	TRBD2	TRBJ2-1	-	CASSSEYAGGHNEQFF	TGTGCCAGCAGCTCTGAATACGCGGGGGGGCACAATGAGCAGTTCTTC
TRBV4-3	-	TRBJ1-1	few	CASSQDWQLGEAFF	TGCGCCAGCAGCCAAGACTGGCAGCTAGGTGAAGCTTTCTTT
TRBV30	-	TRBJ1-1	few	CAWIPMIGTEAFF	TGTGCCTGGATTCCCATGATAGGCACTGAAGCTTTCTTT
TRBV6-5	-	TRBJ1-1	few	CASSYLGYMNTEAFF	TGTGCCAGCAGTTACCTGGGTTACATGAACACTGAAGCTTTCTTT
TRBV30	-	TRBJ1-6	few	CAWTTDSPLHF	TGTGCCTGGACTACAGATTCACCCCTCCACTTT
TRBV29-1	TRBD1	TRBJ2-5	-	CSVGDRGPQETQYF	TGCAGCGTGGGAGACAGGGGCCCCCAAGAGACCCAGTACTTC
TRBV6-6	-	TRBJ1-5	once	CASSHRQSPGNQPQHF	TGTGCCAGCAGTCATCGACAGAGTCCGGGCAATCAGCCCCAGCATTTT
TRBV7-6	TRBD1	TRBJ1-2	-	CASSPGTGEFYGYTF	TGTGCCAGCAGCCCCGGGACAGGGGAGTTCTATGGCTACACCTTC
TRBV15	-	TRBJ1-2	few	CATSRAGYGYTF	TGTGCCACCAGCAGAGCTGGCTATGGCTACACCTTC
TRBV2	-	TRBJ2-7	-	CASSDGLLSYEQYF	TGTGCCAGCAGTGATGGGCTTCTCTCCTACGAGCAGTACTTC
TRBV19	-	TRBJ1-1	many	CASSISWAPTFF	TGTGCCAGTAGTATAAGCTGGGCCCCAACTTTCTTT
TRBV27	TRBD2	TRBJ2-1	large	CASSKETSGVYEQFF	TGTGCCAGCAGCAAGGAGACTAGCGGGGTGTATGAGCAGTTCTTC
TRBV19	-	TRBJ1-6	-	CASSIDRDSPLHF	TGTGCCAGTAGTATAGATCGGGATTCACCCCTCCACTTT
TRBV18	TRBD2	TRBJ2-5	-	CASSLAGLETQYF	TGTGCCAGCTCACTAGCGGGGCTAGAGACCCAGTACTTC
TRBV6-5	TRBD1	TRBJ1-1	few	CASSRGTDNFF	TGTGCCAGCAGTCGAGGGACAGATAACTTCTTT